The 2 T cell receptor beta chains in this list originate from one sample, sequenced in a study of T cells in Graves' hyperthyroidism and ophthalmopathy. RNA transcripts were the template for amplifying TCR beta CDR3 regions. Initially, a first-round RT-PCR of the TCR CDR3 employed the HTBI primer set. TCRdb re-analysed the multiplex PCR reads in MiXCR, keeping a single row per CDR3 protein. The repertoire includes hundreds of thousands of distinct CDR3 sequences, roughly a quarter of them detected once, and roughly 12% sits in the top ten. Sequences were obtained from blood. These receptors were taken from a woman younger than 45 with Graves' ophthalmopathy.

This clonotype was seen a handful of times. This chain uses TRBV7-9 with TRBJ1-5; weak D call: TRBD1 (5 bases). The CDR3 spans 14 residues. Germline assignment: CDR1 SEHNR and CDR2 FQNEAQ (reference sequence). Trimming cost V 4 bases and J 9 bases, with 16 bases left between them. In DNA form, the CDR3 reads TGTGCCAGCAGCTCTCAGGGTTTGGGGTTGCCCCAGCATTTT. Protein sequence: CASSSQGLGLPQHF.

This clonotype has ten or more counts. The chain is built from TRBV28 and TRBJ1-2; D gene unclear. Germline CDR1 reads MDHEN; CDR2 reads SYDVKM. CDR3 length: 12 residues. Trimming stripped 7 bases from V and 2 bases from J, with 8 bases between. The CDR3 coding sequence is TGTGCCAGCACCGTAGGGAACTATGGCTACACCTTC. Its translation is CASTVGNYGYTF.